These T cell receptor beta chains were read from a single sample in a study of blood T cell repertoires in COVID-19. Profiling relied on immunoSEQ multiplex PCR, and the TCRdb table lists in-frame clones only, not all of them. There are over 250,000 clones in the sample; roughly 90% occur only once, and approximately 12% lies in the top ten. The sequenced sample was peripheral blood. The source is a woman in her sixties or seventies with acute or convalescent COVID-19. Each CDR3 is given with its conserved first and last residue. The D gene is left open where the match is weak. Size is omitted from some rows. Given values are once, few, many or a class for expanded clones.

TRBJ2-1 | - | TRBV7-9 | - | CASAGEGQFF | TGTGCCAGCGCCGGGGAAGGGCAGTTCTTC
TRBJ1-2 | - | TRBV28 | - | CASTLGGGYTF | TGTGCCAGCACTTTAGGAGGAGGCTACACCTTC
TRBJ1-1 | - | TRBV28 | TRBD1 | CAVKTGGARYTEAFF | TGTGCCGTAAAGACAGGGGGCGCGAGGTATACTGAAGCTTTCTTT
TRBJ2-5 | once | TRBV7-2 | - | CASSLGGSYQETQYF | TGTGCCAGCTCCCTGGGGGGTAGCTACCAAGAGACCCAGTACTTC
TRBJ1-1 | - | TRBV18 | - | CASSPTQGRGWTEAFF | TGTGCCAGCTCACCAACGCAGGGGAGGGGGTGGACTGAAGCTTTCTTT
TRBJ2-2 | - | TRBV27 | TRBD1 | CASSPGTVNTGELFF | TGTGCCAGCAGTCCCGGGACAGTGAACACCGGGGAGCTGTTTTTT
TRBJ1-1 | few | TRBV5-6 | - | CASSRLVSGVRTEAFF | TGTGCCAGCAGTCGCCTCGTTTCAGGGGTGAGGACTGAAGCTTTCTTT
TRBJ2-7 | - | TRBV27 | - | CASRGGPYEQYF | TGTGCCAGCAGGGGCGGGCCCTACGAGCAGTACTTC
TRBJ2-5 | - | TRBV7-9 | - | CASSFRVAGETQYF | TGTGCCAGCAGCTTTCGTGTGGCTGGAGAGACCCAGTACTTC
TRBJ1-4 | few | TRBV2 | - | CASSRTSATNEKLFF | TGTGCCAGCAGTAGGACAAGCGCAACTAATGAAAAACTGTTTTTT
TRBJ2-7 | - | TRBV21-1 | - | CASSKASRVAPYEQYF | TGTGCCAGCAGCAAAGCAAGCAGGGTCGCGCCCTACGAGCAGTACTTC
TRBJ1-5 | - | TRBV28 | - | CASSPNFPGRGLYQPQHF | TGTGCCAGCAGCCCGAACTTCCCAGGCCGGGGTTTGTATCAGCCCCAGCATTTT
TRBJ2-2 | - | TRBV9 | TRBD1 | CASSVGTGSGTPGELFF | TGTGCCAGCAGCGTAGGGACAGGCTCCGGAACACCCGGGGAGCTGTTTTTT
TRBJ2-3 | - | TRBV28 | - | CASSSVARTGTDTQYF | TGTGCCAGCAGTTCCGTAGCGCGAACCGGCACAGATACGCAGTATTTT
TRBJ1-5 | - | TRBV7-2 | - | CASSLGTVSNQPQHF | TGTGCCAGCAGCTTAGGGACAGTTAGCAATCAGCCCCAGCATTTT
TRBJ1-4 | - | TRBV11-2 | - | CASRGSITGRDEKLFF | TGTGCCAGCAGGGGATCGATAACAGGGCGAGATGAAAAACTGTTTTTT
TRBJ1-2 | - | TRBV5-1 | TRBD1 | CASSVTGLNYGYTF | TGCGCCAGCAGCGTGACAGGGCTTAACTATGGCTACACCTTC
TRBJ2-6 | - | TRBV7-3 | TRBD1 | CASSLIDRAYSGANVLTF | TGTGCCAGCAGCTTAATCGACAGGGCATACTCTGGGGCCAACGTCCTGACTTTC
TRBJ1-1 | few | TRBV6-5 | TRBD1 | CASNPTGPETEAFF | TGTGCCAGCAACCCGACAGGGCCGGAGACTGAAGCTTTCTTT
TRBJ1-1 | - | TRBV2 | - | CASSGTKNTEAFF | TGTGCCAGCAGCGGGACAAAGAACACTGAAGCTTTCTTT
TRBJ1-5 | - | TRBV29-1 | - | CSVARGSNQPQHF | TGCAGCGTTGCTCGGGGGAGCAATCAGCCCCAGCATTTT
TRBJ1-4 | - | TRBV27 | - | CASSLSLDEKLFF | TGTGCCAGCAGTTTATCCCTAGACGAAAAACTGTTTTTT
TRBJ1-5 | - | TRBV19 | - | CASSIVGTDQPQHF | TGTGCCAGTAGTATAGTCGGCACAGATCAGCCCCAGCATTTT
TRBJ2-7 | - | TRBV2 | TRBD1 | CASREGQGAFNEQYF | TGTGCCAGCAGGGAGGGACAGGGGGCGTTTAACGAGCAGTACTTC
TRBJ1-1 | - | TRBV7-9 | - | CASSSLGDTEAFF | TGTGCCAGCAGCTCCCTCGGGGACACTGAAGCTTTCTTT
TRBJ1-3 | - | TRBV11-1 | - | CASSAGQGVGNTTYF | TGTGCCAGCAGCGCTGGACAAGGGGTTGGAAACACCACATATTTT
TRBJ2-5 | - | TRBV6-5 | - | CATKFQKRVKETQYF | TGTGCCACCAAGTTTCAAAAGAGGGTGAAAGAGACCCAGTACTTC
TRBJ2-7 | - | TRBV7-9 | - | CASSLGAGIPFYEQYF | TGTGCCAGCAGCTTAGGGGCGGGGATCCCTTTCTACGAGCAGTACTTC
TRBJ2-5 | - | TRBV7-9 | - | CASSLAGWEETQYF | TGTGCCAGCAGCTTAGCAGGGTGGGAGGAGACCCAGTACTTC
TRBJ2-7 | - | TRBV6-5 | TRBD2 | CASSYLMTSGGYEQYF | TGTGCCAGCAGTTACTTGATGACTAGCGGGGGTTACGAGCAGTACTTC
TRBJ2-1 | - | TRBV7-2 | - | CASSLGGSYLEGDEQFF | TGTGCCAGCAGCTTAGGGGGGAGCTACTTAGAGGGGGATGAGCAGTTCTTC
TRBJ2-1 | - | TRBV5-4 | TRBD2 | CASSLGPSGGVASYNEQFF | TGTGCCAGCAGCTTGGGGCCTAGCGGGGGGGTAGCCTCCTACAATGAGCAGTTCTTC
TRBJ1-1 | - | TRBV28 | - | CASSLQVNTEAFF | TGTGCCAGCAGTTTACAGGTGAACACTGAAGCTTTCTTT
TRBJ2-1 | - | TRBV5-1 | TRBD1 | CATTDRGQNEQFF | TGCGCCACCACGGACAGGGGGCAGAATGAGCAGTTCTTC
TRBJ1-1 | once | TRBV12-3/TRBV12-4 | - | CASSSGLYEAFF | TGTGCCAGCAGTTCGGGACTCTATGAAGCTTTCTTT
TRBJ2-1 | - | TRBV6-5 | - | CACEESSYNEQFF | TGTGCCTGTGAAGAGAGCTCCTACAATGAGCAGTTCTTC
TRBJ2-1 | - | TRBV21-1 | - | CASSRLRDREMGEQFF | TGTGCCAGCAGTCGGCTACGGGACAGGGAAATGGGTGAGCAGTTCTTC
TRBJ2-1 | - | TRBV29-1 | TRBD2 | CSVVSGRRYNEQFF | TGCAGCGTTGTTAGCGGGAGGAGGTACAATGAGCAGTTCTTC
TRBJ1-3 | - | TRBV2 | TRBD1 | CASIRDREVRGNTIYF | TGTGCCAGCATCCGCGACAGGGAGGTGCGAGGAAACACCATATATTTT